Below, 13 T cell receptor beta chains from the same sample are listed, as sequenced in a study of persistence of HIV-infected CD4 T cells. The antigens of these receptors remain unknown. Overlapping HIV-1 Gag 15-mer peptides at around 1 ug per peptide per mL were used. Sorting of responding CD4+ T cells relied on upregulated CD40 ligand together with CD69. The immunoSEQ assay was version 4, run in survey mode. The method was immunoSEQ multiplex PCR; TCRdb's version includes in-frame clones alone and lacks a portion of them. The sample holds roughly 9,200 clones, roughly 84% seen once. This sample comprised CD4+ T cells sorted from PBMCs after approximately 18-hour stimulation, obtained from a patient who received antiretroviral therapy. The receptors were sampled from an adult woman with HIV who was CMV-seropositive.

Concerning this clone: The junction differs from germline at one of its ends, possibly a read error. The V call is TRBV2, the J call TRBJ2-7; D possibly corresponds to TRBD1 (6 bases). The CDR3 contains 13 residues. Germline CDR1 and CDR2: SNHLY and FYNNEI. CDR3: CASGVGQFYEQHF. The CDR3 DNA follows: TGTGCCAGCGGGGTTGGACAGTTCTACGAGCAGCACTTC.

V gene TRBV18 combines with J gene TRBJ2-7; D is undetermined. Germline CDR1 KGHSH, CDR2 LQKENI. V gave up 2 bases and J gave up 5 bases, with 10 bases separating them. The CDR3 runs 13 residues. Here the CDR3 reads CASSPLASNEQYF. In nucleotides, the CDR3 is TGTGCCAGCTCACCATTAGCTTCTAACGAGCAGTACTTC. Looking up the rest from reference TRBV18 and TRBJ2-7 gives the full variable domain: NAGVMQNPRHLVRRRGQEARLRCSPMKGHSHVYWYRQLPEEGLKFMVYLQKENIIDESGMPKERFSAEFPKEGPSILRIQQVVRGDSAAYFCASSPLASNEQYFGPGTRLTVT.

The chain links TRBV18 to TRBJ1-1, with D hard to call. The CDR3 loop spans 13 amino acids. Germline CDR1 and CDR2: KGHSH and LQKENI. The germline V and J ends were trimmed by 0 bases and 1 base, with 3 bases remaining between them. In DNA form, the CDR3 reads TGTGCCAGCTCACCACCAGGGAACACTGAAGCTTTCTTT. The encoded protein is CASSPPGNTEAFF.

This clone came up a few times. The genes are TRBV10-1 and TRBJ1-1; TRBD1 might be the D (6 bases). Germline V gene lookup returns CDR1 WNHNN and CDR2 SYGVQD (reference sequence). The length of the CDR3 is 14 residues. Deletions cut 4 bases from V and 5 bases from J, with 14 bases between. The CDR3 loop is CASSGGGRRTEAFF. The CDR3 DNA reads TGCGCCAGCAGTGGGGGGGGGCGACGGACTGAAGCTTTCTTT.

This chain uses TRBV19 with TRBJ1-2, with a weak D call TRBD1 (6 bases). The V end lost 4 bases, the J end lost 5 bases, and 14 bases lay between the germline ends. Germline CDR1 LNHDA, CDR2 SQIVND (reference sequence). The CDR3 consists of 14 residues. CDR3 bases: TGTGCCAGTAGTACGGTACAGGGTTCTTATGGCTACACCTTC. Translation: CASSTVQGSYGYTF.

Concerning this clone itself: The DNA is omitted, as the CDR3 cannot be located on it reliably, and the CDR3 follows TCRdb's listing. V and J are TRBV6-2 or TRBV6-3 and TRBJ1-5. The CDR3 length is 15 residues, termini included. The germline gives CDR1 MNHEY, CDR2 SVGEGT. This chain's CDR3 is CASSTSTGTIRPQHF.

This chain links TRBV5-1 with TRBJ2-2; TRBD2 might be the D (5 bases). Trimming cost V 0 bases and J 0 bases, with 6 bases left between them. CDR1 is SGHRS and CDR2 is YFSETQ in the germline V gene. This CDR3 spans 15 amino acids. The CDR3 sequence is CASSLERANTGELFF. In DNA form, the CDR3 reads TGCGCCAGCAGCTTGGAGAGGGCGAACACCGGGGAGCTGTTTTTT.

The chain uses TRBV7-6 and TRBJ2-7; D not resolved. Trimming shortened V by 4 bases and J by 6 bases, and 13 bases separated the two germline ends. The CDR3 consists of 13 residues. Germline CDR1 and CDR2: SGHVS and FNYEAQ. As DNA, the CDR3 is TGTGCCAGCAGCTATACGACCCGTGGCGAGCAGTACTTC. Encoded protein: CASSYTTRGEQYF.

The chain recombines TRBV7-8 with TRBJ2-1; 9 bases fit TRBD2. The CDR3 is 18 residues long. Trimming took 2 bases from V and 0 from J; bases not matched to a gene: 8. Germline CDR1 and CDR2: SGHVS and FQNEAQ. The CDR3 DNA reads TGTGCCAGCAGCTTACGGATAGCGGGGGAAAGCTCCTACAATGAGCAGTTCTTC. Amino acid sequence: CASSLRIAGESSYNEQFF.

V is TRBV28 and J is TRBJ2-1, with 8 bases identical to TRBD1. The length of the CDR3 is 16 residues. V gave up 5 bases and J gave up 8 bases; unmatched junction bases: 14. Per germline, CDR1 MDHEN and CDR2 SYDVKM. The CDR3 DNA is TGTGCCAGCAGTCACTTGGACAGGGTTGTGGTTTATGAGCAGTTCTTC. It encodes CASSHLDRVVVYEQFF. The whole variable domain, remainder taken from reference TRBV28 and TRBJ2-1, is DVKVTQSSRYLVKRTGEKVFLECVQDMDHENMFWYRQDPGLGLRLIYFSYDVKMKEKGDIPEGYSVSREKKERFSLILESASTNQTSMYLCASSHLDRVVVYEQFFGPGTRLTVL.

This rearrangement joins TRBV30 to TRBJ1-1, with a possible D match to TRBD1 (5 bases). Between the trimmed V and J ends, which lost 1 base and 1 base, there was a span of 16 bases. The CDR3 is 16 residues long. Germline CDR1 and CDR2: GTSNPN and SVGIG (reference sequence). DNA for the CDR3: TGTGCCTGGAGTGGGTCCTATTGCGGGGGGAACACTGAAGCTTTCTTT. As protein: CAWSGSYCGGNTEAFF.

J is TRBJ2-1 and V is TRBV27; 15 bases agree with TRBD2. The V segment lost 2 bases and the J segment 5 bases; nucleotides outside the gene matches: 7. CDR3 length equals 18 residues. Germline loops: CDR1 MNHEY, CDR2 SMNVEV (reference sequence). The CDR3 loop is CASSLLGLAGGYHNEQFF. CDR3 sequence (DNA): TGTGCCAGCAGTTTACTTGGACTAGCGGGAGGGTATCACAATGAGCAGTTCTTC.

V usage is TRBV7-2 and J usage is TRBJ1-2; tentative D call: TRBD1 (6 bases). CDR3 length equals 16 residues. Germline lookup yields CDR1 SGHTA and CDR2 FQGNSA. The V and J ends lost 4 bases and 4 bases respectively, with 19 bases between them. The CDR3 DNA reads TGTGCCAGCAGCTGGGAGGTCGGACAGAACCTCTATGGCTACACCTTC. Protein sequence: CASSWEVGQNLYGYTF.